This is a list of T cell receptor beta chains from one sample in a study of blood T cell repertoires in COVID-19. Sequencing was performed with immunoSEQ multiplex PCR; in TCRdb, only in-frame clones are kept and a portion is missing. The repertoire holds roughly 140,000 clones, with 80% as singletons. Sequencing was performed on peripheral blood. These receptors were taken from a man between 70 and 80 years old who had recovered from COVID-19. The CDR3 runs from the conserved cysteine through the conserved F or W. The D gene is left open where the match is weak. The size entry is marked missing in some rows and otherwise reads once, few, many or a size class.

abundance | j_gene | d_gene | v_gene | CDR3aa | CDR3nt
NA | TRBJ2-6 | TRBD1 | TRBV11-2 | CASSFSPGQISGANVLTF | TGTGCCAGCAGCTTCTCTCCGGGACAGATCTCTGGGGCCAACGTCCTGACTTTC
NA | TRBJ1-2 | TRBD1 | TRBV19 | CASRPGQSSFNYGYTF | TGTGCCAGTAGGCCGGGACAGTCCTCCTTTAACTATGGCTACACCTTC
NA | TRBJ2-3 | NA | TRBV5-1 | CASRPQPTSTDTQYF | TGCGCCAGCAGGCCGCAACCCACTAGCACAGATACGCAGTATTTT
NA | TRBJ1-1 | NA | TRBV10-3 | CAISGDSYTEAFF | TGTGCCATCAGTGGGGACTCCTACACTGAAGCTTTCTTT
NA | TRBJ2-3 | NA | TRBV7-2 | CASSLASRITDTQYF | TGTGCCAGCAGCTTAGCGTCCCGTATCACAGATACGCAGTATTTT
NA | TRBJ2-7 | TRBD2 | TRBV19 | CASRPIGTVGLAQSSYEQYF | TGTGCCAGTAGGCCAATTGGGACGGTGGGACTAGCACAGAGCTCCTACGAGCAGTACTTC
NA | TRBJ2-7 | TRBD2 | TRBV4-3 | CASSSGLAGAEQYF | TGCGCCAGCAGTTCCGGACTAGCGGGAGCCGAGCAGTACTTC
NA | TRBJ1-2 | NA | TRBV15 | CATSRTTSGLYGYTF | TGTGCCACCAGCAGAACTACGTCAGGGTTATATGGCTACACCTTC
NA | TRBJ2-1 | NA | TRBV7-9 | CACLDYNEQFF | TGTGCCTGCTTAGATTACAATGAGCAGTTCTTC
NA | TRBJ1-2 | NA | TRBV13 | CASSQQGNYGYTF | TGTGCCAGCAGCCAACAGGGAAACTATGGCTACACCTTC
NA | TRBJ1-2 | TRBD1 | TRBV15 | CATSREDRALYGYTF | TGTGCCACCAGCAGAGAGGACAGGGCCTTATATGGCTACACCTTC
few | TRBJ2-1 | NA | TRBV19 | CASSIGRSYNEQFF | TGTGCCAGTAGTATAGGCAGGTCCTACAATGAGCAGTTCTTC
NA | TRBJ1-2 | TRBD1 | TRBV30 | CAWIQGQGDGYTF | TGTGCCTGGATTCAGGGACAGGGAGACGGCTACACCTTC
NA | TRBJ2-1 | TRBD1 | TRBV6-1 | CASSGQGEVDWFRVHEQFF | TGTGCCAGCAGTGGACAGGGAGAGGTGGACTGGTTTAGGGTCCATGAGCAGTTCTTC
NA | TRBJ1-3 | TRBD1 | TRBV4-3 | CASSLHAGQGLSGGNTIYF | TGCGCCAGCAGCCTCCATGCGGGACAGGGTCTTTCGGGTGGAAACACCATATATTTT
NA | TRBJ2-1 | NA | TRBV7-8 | CASSLVFGLRGGEQFF | TGTGCCAGCAGCTTAGTTTTCGGACTCCGAGGAGGTGAGCAGTTCTTC